The 19 T cell receptor beta chains below come from one sample, sequenced in a study of T cell responses to AZD1222 COVID-19 vaccine. Assay: immunoSEQ multiplex PCR; the TCRdb copy retains only in-frame clones and omits some. The data show about 180,000 clones, approximately 95% seen once. The sample consisted of peripheral blood, taken 28 days after the second dose of the MenACWY control vaccine. These receptors all stem from an adult who received the MenACWY meningococcal vaccine as a control.

The chain links TRBV5-6 to TRBJ2-7; D unresolved. Trimming took 0 bases from V and 2 from J, leaving 6 bases between them. Per the germline V gene, CDR1 is SGHDT and CDR2 is YYEEEE. The CDR3 sequence is 13 residues long. The CDR3 nucleotides are TGTGCCAGCAGCTTGGCCTACACCTACGAGCAGTACTTC. Translation: CASSLAYTYEQYF. Combining the CDR3 with reference TRBV5-6 and TRBJ2-7 gives the whole variable domain DAGVTQSPTHLIKTRGQQVTLRCSPKSGHDTVSWYQQALGQGPQFIFQYYEEEERQRGNFPDRFSGHQFPNYSSELNVNALLLGDSALYLCASSLAYTYEQYFGPGTRLTVT.

The V and J genes are TRBV5-1 and TRBJ1-1, with 8 bases fitting TRBD1. The CDR3 contains 14 residues. With 5 bases clipped from V and 1 base from J, the junction kept 4 bases outside the gene matches. Germline CDR1 and CDR2: SGHRS and YFSETQ. As DNA, the CDR3 is TGCGCCAGCAGGACAGGGGCCTCGAACACTGAAGCTTTCTTT. Its protein is CASRTGASNTEAFF.

The chain employs TRBV5-5 and TRBJ1-2; TRBD1 matches 8 bases. V lost 1 base and J lost 2; bases outside the gene matches: 10. In germline, CDR1 is SGHKS, CDR2 YYEKEE (reference sequence). The length of the CDR3 is 17 residues. This CDR3 is CASSLNLGQGTNYGYTF. For the CDR3, the DNA is TGTGCCAGCAGCTTGAATCTTGGACAGGGCACCAACTATGGCTACACCTTC.

The V and J genes are TRBV5-1 and TRBJ2-7, with D perhaps matching TRBD1 (5 bases). Germline CDR1 is SGHRS and CDR2 is YFSETQ. V lost 0 bases and J lost 3, with 13 bases in between. The CDR3 has 15 amino acids. The CDR3 is CASSLGTDSLYEQYF. The CDR3 DNA is TGCGCCAGCAGCTTGGGGACCGACAGCCTCTACGAGCAGTACTTC.

The chain links TRBV5-4 to TRBJ2-3, with 10 bases lining up with TRBD2. The CDR3 runs 14 residues. After removal of 4 bases from V and 6 bases from J, the junction contained 5 bases not matched to a gene. Germline V gene sequence: CDR1 SGHNT, CDR2 YYREEE (reference sequence). The CDR3 DNA is TGTGCCAGCAGCCTAGCGGGGGCTTCCGATACGCAGTATTTT. This gives the protein CASSLAGASDTQYF.

The chain is built from TRBV10-1 and TRBJ1-1; no reliable D call. This CDR3 is 14 amino acids long. Germline V gene sequence: CDR1 WNHNN, CDR2 SYGVQD (reference sequence). Trimming stripped 3 bases from V and 1 base from J, with 9 bases between. CDR3 protein: CASSDPAANTEAFF. The CDR3 nucleotides are TGCGCCAGCAGTGATCCGGCTGCGAACACTGAAGCTTTCTTT.

The J gene is TRBJ1-4, the V gene TRBV19, with D possibly being TRBD1 (5 bases). V was pared by 7 bases and J by 7 bases, with 13 bases between. The CDR3 runs 13 residues. Looked up from germline, CDR1 is LNHDA and CDR2 is SQIVND (reference sequence). The CDR3 DNA sequence: TGTGCCAGTAACAGGTGGAGCTCTGAAAAACTGTTTTTT. Its protein is CASNRWSSEKLFF.

V is TRBV5-6 and J is TRBJ2-3; TRBD2 matches 12 bases. Germline CDR1 SGHDT, CDR2 YYEEEE. Trimming cost V 2 bases and J 5 bases; bases outside gene matches: 6. This CDR3 is 16 amino acids long. The CDR3 region is CASSFPSGGGQDTQYF. In DNA form, the CDR3 reads TGTGCCAGCAGCTTCCCTAGCGGGGGGGGCCAAGATACGCAGTATTTT. The entire variable domain, with the rest obtained from reference TRBV5-6 and TRBJ2-3, is as follows: DAGVTQSPTHLIKTRGQQVTLRCSPKSGHDTVSWYQQALGQGPQFIFQYYEEEERQRGNFPDRFSGHQFPNYSSELNVNALLLGDSALYLCASSFPSGGGQDTQYFGPGTRLTVL.

The rearrangement links TRBV7-2 to TRBJ2-1; tentative D call: TRBD2 (6 bases). The CDR3 consists of 15 residues. Trimming took 6 bases from V and 10 from J, leaving 22 bases between them. In germline, CDR1 is SGHTA, CDR2 FQGNSA. CDR3 amino acids: CASSPKSRGSQEQFF. The CDR3 bases are TGTGCCAGCAGTCCCAAGTCTCGGGGGTCCCAAGAGCAGTTCTTC.

The rearrangement joins TRBV6-5 to TRBJ1-4, with no clear D. The CDR3 is made up of 13 amino acids. The ends were cut back, 5 bases at V and 4 bases at J, with 8 bases in the middle. CDR1 MNHEY and CDR2 SVGAGI come from the germline V gene. CDR3: CASSPRGNEKLFF. In DNA form, the CDR3 reads TGTGCCAGCAGTCCTCGGGGTAATGAAAAACTGTTTTTT.

The chain employs TRBV19 and TRBJ1-1; D not resolved. Between the trimmed V and J ends, which lost 5 bases and 10 bases, there was a span of 17 bases. Germline V CDR1 and CDR2: LNHDA, SQIVND (reference sequence). This CDR3 comprises 13 residues. The CDR3 DNA sequence: TGTGCCAGTAGTGCGGACCGCCTGGGAGGAGCTTTCTTT. The encoded protein is CASSADRLGGAFF.

The chain's CDR3 is CASRPTGTDHSPLHF. The DNA for the CDR3 is TGTGCCAGTAGACCAACCGGGACAGATCATTCACCCCTCCACTTT. V is TRBV19 and J is TRBJ1-6, with TRBD1 identical over 7 bases. This CDR3 is 15 amino acids long. V lost 6 bases and J lost 8; bases outside the gene matches: 10. The germline V gene encodes CDR1 LNHDA and CDR2 SQIVND (reference sequence).

The rearrangement uses TRBV7-8 and TRBJ1-5, with 7 bases aligning to TRBD1. The V gene's germline CDR1 is SGHVS and CDR2 FQNEAQ. The CDR3 runs 17 residues. Unmatched junction bases numbered 10, after V lost 0 bases and J lost 5 bases. In nucleotides, the CDR3 is TGTGCCAGCAGCTTAGCGGAGCCAGGGGGTATCTATCAGCCCCAGCATTTT. It translates to CASSLAEPGGIYQPQHF.

The V and J genes are TRBV19 and TRBJ1-1; 8 bases map to TRBD1. The V and J ends lost 1 base and 8 bases, in that order; junction bases with no gene match: 6. Looked up from germline, CDR1 is LNHDA and CDR2 is SQIVND (reference sequence). The CDR3 extends over 14 amino acids. The CDR3 region is CASSIAPDRGEAFF. For the CDR3, the DNA is TGTGCCAGTAGTATAGCCCCCGACAGGGGCGAAGCTTTCTTT.

The genes are TRBV7-2 and TRBJ2-2; D is ambiguous. CDR3 size: 15 residues. V shed 2 bases and J shed 2 bases, with 9 bases lying between them. Germline loops: CDR1 SGHTA, CDR2 FQGNSA. The CDR3 nucleotides read TGTGCCAGCAGCTTACAGGTTGGAAACACCGGGGAGCTGTTTTTT. It specifies CASSLQVGNTGELFF.

This chain uses TRBV2 with TRBJ1-4, with 8 positions matching TRBD1. Per the germline V gene, CDR1 is SNHLY and CDR2 is FYNNEI. The CDR3 is 16 amino acids. Germline trimming cut 7 bases from V and 2 bases from J; bases unmatched to any gene: 9. The CDR3 loop is CASTEQGAGTNEKLFF. In DNA form, the CDR3 reads TGTGCCAGCACCGAGCAGGGGGCGGGGACTAATGAAAAACTGTTTTTT. Complete variable domain (other parts from reference TRBV2 and TRBJ1-4): EPEVTQTPSHQVTQMGQEVILRCVPISNHLYFYWYRQILGQKVEFLVSFYNNEISEKSEIFDDQFSVERPDGSNFTLKIRSTKLEDSAMYFCASTEQGAGTNEKLFFGSGTQLSVL.

The V and J genes are TRBV19 and TRBJ1-2; 8 bases match TRBD1. Germline values: CDR1 LNHDA, CDR2 SQIVND (reference sequence). This CDR3 has 16 residues. V gave up 5 bases and J gave up 0 bases; unmatched junction bases: 8. The CDR3 reads CASSWGTGETNYGYTF. CDR3 coding DNA: TGTGCCAGTAGTTGGGGGACAGGAGAAACTAACTATGGCTACACCTTC.

The J gene is TRBJ1-2, the V gene TRBV29-1; tentatively, D is TRBD1 (6 bases). This CDR3 region has 13 residues. The ends were cut back, 4 bases at V and 4 bases at J, with 13 bases in the middle. Germline lookup yields CDR1 SQVTM and CDR2 ANQGSEA. Written as DNA, the CDR3 is TGCAGCGTTGGTACAGGGACGGGCTATGGCTACACCTTC. Translating gives CSVGTGTGYGYTF.

This clone is a singleton in its sample. One junction end does not reproduce the germline sequence, and a read error may be involved. The chain has TRBV19 and TRBJ1-1; D unclear. Per germline, CDR1 LNHDA and CDR2 SQIVND (reference sequence). The CDR3 totals 12 residues. CDR3: CASSELKTEAFF. The CDR3 nucleotides read TGTGCCAGTAGTGAGTTGAAGACTGAAGCTTTCTTT.